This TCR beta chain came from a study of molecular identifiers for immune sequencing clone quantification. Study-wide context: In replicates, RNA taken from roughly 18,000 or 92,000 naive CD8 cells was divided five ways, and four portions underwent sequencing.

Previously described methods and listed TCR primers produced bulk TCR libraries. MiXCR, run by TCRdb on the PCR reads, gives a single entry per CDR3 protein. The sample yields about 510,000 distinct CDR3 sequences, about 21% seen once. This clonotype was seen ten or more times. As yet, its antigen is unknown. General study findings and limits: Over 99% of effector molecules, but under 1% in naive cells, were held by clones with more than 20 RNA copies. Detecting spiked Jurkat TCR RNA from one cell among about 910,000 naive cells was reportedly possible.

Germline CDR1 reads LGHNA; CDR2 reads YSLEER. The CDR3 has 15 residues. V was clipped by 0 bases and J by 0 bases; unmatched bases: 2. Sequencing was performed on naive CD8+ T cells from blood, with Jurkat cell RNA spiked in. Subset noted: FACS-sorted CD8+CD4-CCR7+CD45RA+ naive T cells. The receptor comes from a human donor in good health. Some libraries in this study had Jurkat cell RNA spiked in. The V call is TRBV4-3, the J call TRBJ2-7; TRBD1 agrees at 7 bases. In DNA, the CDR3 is TGCGCCAGCAGCCAAGAGGGACAGAGCTCCTACGAGCAGTACTTC. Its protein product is CASSQEGQSSYEQYF.